This T cell receptor (beta chain) was sequenced for a study of T cell clones after liver transplantation. Study details: Liver transplant recipients had immunosuppression withdrawal attempted within 2 years.

V was clipped by 0 bases and J by 4 bases, with 11 bases between them. Germline V lookup: CDR1 SGHRS, CDR2 YFSETQ. This CDR3 is 15 amino acids long. The data were produced by immunoSEQ multiplex PCR, yet TCRdb's version contains in-frame clones alone and is incomplete. The profile shows roughly 120,000 clones, 90% of them singletons. The chain couples TRBV5-1 to TRBJ1-3, with D unclear. The receptor comes from a human patient who received a liver transplant. Some T cells may be provided by the graft donor. The sequencing here drew on CD4+ T cells from blood, taken 12 months after liver transplant. CDR3 sequence (DNA): TGCGCCAGCAGCTTGGGAGAGTCTCGCGGAAACACCATATATTTT. Its protein product is CASSLGESRGNTIYF. Based on the CDR3 plus reference TRBV5-1 and TRBJ1-3, the full variable domain is KAGVTQTPRYLIKTRGQQVTLSCSPISGHRSVSWYQQTPGQGLQFLFEYFSETQRNKGNFPGRFSGRQFSNSRSEMNVSTLELGDSALYLCASSLGESRGNTIYFGEGSWLTVV.